The T cell receptor beta chain described here comes from a study of blood T cell repertoires in COVID-19. TCRdb's copy holds only in-frame clones and misses some; the assay was immunoSEQ multiplex PCR. The sample includes about 40,000 clones, roughly 83% of them seen just once. Per the germline V gene, CDR1 is LNHDA and CDR2 is SQIVND (reference sequence). Trimming stripped 3 bases from V and 5 bases from J, with 11 bases between. This CDR3 contains 14 residues. Sequenced input: peripheral blood. The TCR was taken from a human donor with acute or convalescent COVID-19. The donor label of this sample is uncertain. This chain links TRBV19 with TRBJ2-1; unclear D gene. DNA of the CDR3: TGTGCCAGTAGTATCCCACAGCCTAACAATGAGCAGTTCTTC. Protein sequence: CASSIPQPNNEQFF. The variable domain in full, completed from reference TRBV19 and TRBJ2-1, reads DGGITQSPKYLFRKEGQNVTLSCEQNLNHDAMYWYRQDPGQGLRLIYYSQIVNDFQKGDIAEGYSVSREKKESFPLTVTSAQKNPTAFYLCASSIPQPNNEQFFGPGTRLTVL.